This T cell receptor (beta chain) was documented in a study of blood T cell repertoires in COVID-19. TCRdb's copy holds only in-frame clones and misses some; the assay was immunoSEQ multiplex PCR. Of fewer than 300,000 clones in the sample, 81% were seen once. The V gene's germline CDR1 is MNHEY and CDR2 SMNVEV (reference sequence). There are 14 residues in the CDR3. The V end was cut by 0 bases, the J end by 4 bases, with 9 bases between. The source is a woman in her fifties or sixties with active or convalescent COVID-19. The source material was peripheral blood. The V and J genes are TRBV27 and TRBJ2-5; D gene unclear. The CDR3 nucleotides are TGTGCCAGCAGTTTATCACCACCGGGAGAGACCCAGTACTTC. This gives the protein CASSLSPPGETQYF.